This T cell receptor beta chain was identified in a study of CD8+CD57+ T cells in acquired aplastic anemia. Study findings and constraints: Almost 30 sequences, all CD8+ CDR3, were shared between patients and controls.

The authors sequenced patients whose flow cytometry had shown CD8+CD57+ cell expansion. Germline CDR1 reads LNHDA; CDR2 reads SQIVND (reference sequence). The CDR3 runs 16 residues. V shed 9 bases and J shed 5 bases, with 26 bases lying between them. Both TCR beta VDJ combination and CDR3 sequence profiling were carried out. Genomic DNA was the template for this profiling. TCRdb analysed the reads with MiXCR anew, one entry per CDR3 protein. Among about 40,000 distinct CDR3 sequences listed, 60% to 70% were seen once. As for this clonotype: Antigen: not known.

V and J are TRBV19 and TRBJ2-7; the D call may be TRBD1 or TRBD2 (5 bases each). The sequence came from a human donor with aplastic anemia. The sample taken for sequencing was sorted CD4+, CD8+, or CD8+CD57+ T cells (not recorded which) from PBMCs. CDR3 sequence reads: CASSQDTGTGPDEQYF. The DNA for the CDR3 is TGTGCCAGCAGCCAAGACACGGGGACCGGTCCGGACGAGCAGTACTTC.